This passage covers 30 T cell receptor beta chains from one sample sequenced in a study of cytomegalovirus exposure and HLA in healthy donors. PCR amplification relied on 60 Vbeta primers (plus 13 Jbeta primers). Profiled with immunoSEQ multiplex PCR; TCRdb holds only in-frame clones, not every one. Seen here are roughly 100,000 clones, just over 70% observed once, and the top ten hold about 0.8%. Sequenced: PBMCs. The receptor set was obtained from a boy younger than 18 in good health and CMV-seronegative.

The V gene is TRBV7-3, the J gene TRBJ2-2; TRBD2 matches 13 bases. There are 15 residues in the CDR3. With 3 bases clipped from V and 5 bases from J, the junction kept 0 bases outside the gene matches. The germline V gene has CDR1 SGHTA and CDR2 FQGTGA. CDR3 DNA: TGTGCCAGCAGCTTGGGACTAGCGGGGACCGGGGAGCTGTTTTTT. The encoded protein is CASSLGLAGTGELFF.

The J gene is TRBJ2-3, the V gene TRBV5-6; 12 bases map to TRBD2. V dropped 6 bases and J dropped 10; count of bases not matched to a gene: 9. CDR1 and CDR2 (germline): SGHDT, YYEEEE. The CDR3 has 14 amino acids. The CDR3 bases are TGTGCCAGCAACGGACTAGCGGGGTGGAAGGCGCAGTATTTT. This gives the protein CASNGLAGWKAQYF.

The V and J genes are TRBV9 and TRBJ2-1, with 7 positions matching TRBD2. The trim removed 4 bases at V and 8 bases at J, leaving 0 bases unmatched. CDR1 SGDLS and CDR2 YYNGEE come from the germline V gene. The CDR3 contains 11 residues. For the CDR3, the DNA is TGTGCCAGCAGCCGGGGGGATGAGCAGTTCTTC. The encoded protein is CASSRGDEQFF. Supplemented by reference TRBV9 and TRBJ2-1, the full variable domain reads DSGVTQTPKHLITATGQRVTLRCSPRSGDLSVYWYQQSLDQGLQFLIQYYNGEERAKGNILERFSAQQFPDLHSELNLSSLELGDSALYFCASSRGDEQFFGPGTRLTVL.

This clone came up a few times. The V and J genes are TRBV10-3 and TRBJ1-1, with TRBD1 identical over 9 bases. The germline CDR1 and CDR2 sequences are ENHRY and SYGVKD. This CDR3 is built from 14 residues. V gave up 7 bases and J gave up 4 bases; unmatched junction bases: 7. DNA of the CDR3: TGTGCCATCAAGCGACAGGGGGAGGTCACTGAAGCTTTCTTT. Amino acid sequence: CAIKRQGEVTEAFF.

This rearrangement joins TRBV6-5 to TRBJ2-7, with D perhaps TRBD1 (6 bases). CDR3 length: 15 residues. Trimming left V 0 bases short and J 3 bases short, with 12 bases between. Germline lookup yields CDR1 MNHEY and CDR2 SVGAGI. As DNA, the CDR3 is TGTGCCAGCAGTTACTCGTACGTCAGGGGCTACGAGCAGTACTTC. Translation: CASSYSYVRGYEQYF.

V is TRBV6-6 and J is TRBJ1-1; no definite D call. The germline V gene has CDR1 MNHNY and CDR2 SVGAGI (reference sequence). CDR3 size: 13 residues. The ends were cut back, 2 bases at V and 1 base at J, with 5 bases in the middle. CDR3 DNA sequence: TGTGCCAGCAGTTACACAGAGAACACTGAAGCTTTCTTT. As protein: CASSYTENTEAFF.

The V and J genes are TRBV7-9 and TRBJ2-5; a weak D match, TRBD1 (6 bases). V was clipped by 5 bases and J by 5 bases, with 15 bases between them. CDR1 and CDR2 from the germline V gene are SEHNR and FQNEAQ (reference sequence). The length of the CDR3 is 14 residues. The CDR3 sequence: CASSLTRGSETQYF. In nucleotides, the CDR3 is TGTGCCAGCAGCCTAACCAGGGGTTCGGAGACCCAGTACTTC.

The rearrangement links TRBV2 to TRBJ2-7; no clear D gene. Trimming took off 7 bases at V and 0 bases at J, with 13 bases between the two ends. The germline gives CDR1 SNHLY, CDR2 FYNNEI. The CDR3 spans 14 residues. The chain's CDR3 is CASTGVGGSYEQYF. CDR3 sequence (DNA): TGTGCCAGCACCGGAGTTGGCGGCTCCTACGAGCAGTACTTC.

The chain couples TRBV9 to TRBJ1-1; the D is unclear. CDR3 length: 13 amino acids. Germline CDR1 is SGDLS and CDR2 is YYNGEE. The V end was cut by 1 base, the J end by 1 base, with 5 bases between. The CDR3 region is CASSVTGNTEAFF. DNA of the CDR3: TGTGCCAGCAGCGTAACGGGGAACACTGAAGCTTTCTTT.

CDR3 in amino acids: CASSVGTENQPQHF. CDR3 DNA sequence: TGTGCCAGCAGCGTGGGGACAGAGAATCAGCCCCAGCATTTT. The rearrangement links TRBV9 to TRBJ1-5, with 7 bases lining up with TRBD1. Germline CDR1 SGDLS, CDR2 YYNGEE. CDR3 size: 14 residues. Unmatched junction bases numbered 3, after V lost 2 bases and J lost 4 bases.

The J gene is TRBJ2-7, the V gene TRBV15, with unresolved D. This CDR3 has 11 amino acids. V dropped 1 base and J dropped 9 bases, with 7 bases sitting between them. CDR1 is LNHNV and CDR2 is YYDKDF in the germline V gene (reference sequence). The CDR3 region has the DNA TGTGCCACCAGCAGAGCATACAGGCAGTACTTC. Translating it yields CATSRAYRQYF.

The chain combines TRBV30 with TRBJ2-7; 9 positions agree with TRBD2. Looked up from germline, CDR1 is GTSNPN and CDR2 is SVGIG (reference sequence). V was clipped by 1 base and J by 2 bases; unmatched bases: 18. The CDR3 is 19 amino acids. The CDR3: CAWSAPGWLAGTSTYEQYF. For the CDR3, the DNA is TGTGCCTGGAGTGCCCCGGGTTGGCTAGCGGGGACTTCCACCTACGAGCAGTACTTC. The complete variable domain, with remaining parts taken from reference TRBV30 and TRBJ2-7, reads SQTIHQWPATLVQPVGSPLSLECTVEGTSNPNLYWYRQAAGRGLQLLFYSVGIGQISSEVPQNLSASRPQDRQFILSSKKLLLSDSGFYLCAWSAPGWLAGTSTYEQYFGPGTRLTVT.

This chain links TRBV11-3 with TRBJ2-7; the match to TRBD2 covers 11 bases. This CDR3 has 15 amino acids. Germline values: CDR1 SGHNT, CDR2 YENEEA. Trimming took 5 bases from V and 6 from J; bases not matched to a gene: 9. The CDR3 bases are TGTGCCAGCAGCGCTAGACTAGCGGGATACGGCGAGCAGTACTTC. This codes for CASSARLAGYGEQYF.

This clone showed up just a few times. This chain links TRBV27 with TRBJ2-7; D gene unclear. The CDR3 contains 13 residues. Germline loops: CDR1 MNHEY, CDR2 SMNVEV (reference sequence). V lost 6 bases, J lost 0 bases, and 9 bases lay in between. For the CDR3, the DNA is TGTGCCAGCAGCCGCATCAGCTCCTACGAGCAGTACTTC. As protein: CASSRISSYEQYF.

The chain joins TRBV5-6 to TRBJ1-2, with D perhaps TRBD1 (6 bases). V lost 5 bases and J lost 7, with 15 bases in between. In germline, CDR1 is SGHDT, CDR2 YYEEEE. This CDR3 contains 13 residues. The CDR3 DNA follows: TGTGCCAGCAGTCACGGACAGAATGGTGGCTACACCTTC. It is translated as CASSHGQNGGYTF.

V and J are TRBV30 and TRBJ2-1, with a weak D call TRBD1 (5 bases). Germline V CDR1 and CDR2: GTSNPN, SVGIG (reference sequence). The CDR3 runs to 17 residues. The ends were cut back, 0 bases at V and 0 bases at J, with 15 bases in the middle. The CDR3 spells CAWSVGALDNSYNEQFF. For the CDR3, the DNA is TGTGCCTGGAGTGTTGGGGCGCTGGACAACTCCTACAATGAGCAGTTCTTC.

A few counts support this clone. This chain links TRBV19 with TRBJ1-6; D gene unclear. The CDR3 loop spans 13 amino acids. V was trimmed by 10 bases and J by 12 bases, leaving 19 bases between them. The germline CDR1 and CDR2 sequences are LNHDA and SQIVND (reference sequence). The CDR3, as DNA: TGTGCCACCAGAGGGTTCCGAGGAGGACCCCTCCACTTT. Amino acid sequence: CATRGFRGGPLHF.

This sequence joins TRBV7-6 and TRBJ2-1; weak D call: TRBD1 (6 bases). This CDR3 spans 15 amino acids. V lost 3 bases and J lost 2, with 11 bases in between. The germline V gene has CDR1 SGHVS and CDR2 FNYEAQ. The CDR3 region has the DNA TGTGCCAGCAGCTTTTCAGGGGACCCCTACAATGAGCAGTTCTTC. Translated: CASSFSGDPYNEQFF. Filled out from reference TRBV7-6 and TRBJ2-1, the complete variable domain reads GAGVSQSPRYKVTKRGQDVALRCDPISGHVSLYWYRQALGQGPEFLTYFNYEAQQDKSGLPNDRFSAERPEGSISTLTIQRTEQRDSAMYRCASSFSGDPYNEQFFGPGTRLTVL.

This clone was counted between two and nine times. The chain carries TRBV15 and TRBJ1-6; 8 bases are a match to TRBD1. Germline-derived CDR1 and CDR2 are LNHNV and YYDKDF (reference sequence). V gave up 2 bases and J gave up 10 bases; unmatched junction bases: 7. The CDR3 has 15 amino acids. CDR3 sequence (DNA): TGTGCCACCAGCAGACAACAGGGGGTGGGATCACCCCTCCACTTT. It translates to CATSRQQGVGSPLHF. The complete variable domain, with remaining parts taken from reference TRBV15 and TRBJ1-6, reads DAMVIQNPRYQVTQFGKPVTLSCSQTLNHNVMYWYQQKSSQAPKLLFHYYDKDFNNEADTPDNFQSRRPNTSFCFLDIRSPGLGDTAMYLCATSRQQGVGSPLHFGNGTRLTVT.

The V gene is TRBV11-3, the J gene TRBJ1-1, with D tentatively TRBD1 (5 bases). CDR3 size: 13 residues. CDR1 SGHNT and CDR2 YENEEA come from the germline V gene. Trimming stripped 3 bases from V and 2 bases from J, with 7 bases between. Here the CDR3 DNA reads TGTGCCAGCAGCTTCCAGGGAAACACTGAAGCTTTCTTT. This codes for CASSFQGNTEAFF.

This rearrangement joins TRBV28 to TRBJ1-1, with 7 bases identical to TRBD1. The trim removed 3 bases at V and 5 bases at J, leaving 9 bases unmatched. CDR3 length equals 15 residues. CDR1 and CDR2 from the germline V gene are MDHEN and SYDVKM. The DNA for the CDR3 is TGTGCCAGCAGTTTCCCTCAGGGGGGATGGACTGAAGCTTTCTTT. As protein: CASSFPQGGWTEAFF.

The V gene is TRBV28, the J gene TRBJ1-1, with 8 positions matching TRBD1. After removal of 5 bases from V and 10 bases from J, the junction contained 18 bases not matched to a gene. The CDR3 spans 16 residues. Germline CDR1 reads MDHEN; CDR2 reads SYDVKM. The CDR3 loop is CASSSPEPGGRIRAFF. The CDR3 DNA reads TGTGCCAGCAGTAGCCCCGAACCAGGGGGCCGTATTCGAGCTTTCTTT.

CDR3 nucleotides: TGTGCCAGCAGTGCGGGCCCCGTGAGGGGACTAGCCCCCTACAATGAGCAGTTCTTC. Translating gives CASSAGPVRGLAPYNEQFF. V and J are TRBV28 and TRBJ2-1, with TRBD2 matching 9 bases. The ends lost 5 bases at V and 2 bases at J; junction bases unmatched: 16. Germline CDR1 is MDHEN and CDR2 is SYDVKM. This CDR3 has 19 residues.

The V and J genes are TRBV19 and TRBJ2-7, with 7 positions matching TRBD1. The CDR3 sequence is 14 residues long. Per germline, CDR1 LNHDA and CDR2 SQIVND (reference sequence). V lost 7 bases, J lost 4 bases, and 10 bases stayed unmatched. CDR3 DNA sequence: TGTGCCAGTAAAGTCACAGGGGTTAGTTACGAGCAGTACTTC. Amino acid sequence: CASKVTGVSYEQYF.

The J gene is TRBJ2-5, the V gene TRBV27, with TRBD2 matching over 13 bases. The germline CDR1 and CDR2 sequences are MNHEY and SMNVEV (reference sequence). Losses at the gene ends were 1 base for V and 0 bases for J; bases not matched to a gene: 2. The CDR3 totals 17 residues. The CDR3 is CASSLYGTSGDQETQYF. As DNA, the CDR3 is TGTGCCAGCAGTTTATATGGGACTAGCGGGGACCAAGAGACCCAGTACTTC.

The V call is TRBV4-1, the J call TRBJ2-7; D gene ambiguous. Germline CDR1 reads MGHRA; CDR2 reads YSYEKL. The V end lost 3 bases, the J end lost 10 bases, and 13 bases lay between the germline ends. This CDR3 has 12 residues. The CDR3 DNA sequence: TGCGCCAGCAGCCAGTTACTCGGAGAACAGTACTTC. This gives the protein CASSQLLGEQYF.

V is TRBV6-6 and J is TRBJ1-6; no reliable D call. Trimming removed 6 bases from V and 3 bases from J, with 12 bases in between. This CDR3 spans 15 amino acids. Germline assignment: CDR1 MNHNY and CDR2 SVGAGI (reference sequence). CDR3 sequence (DNA): TGTGCCAGCAGCGAAGACACTAGCTATAATTCACCCCTCCACTTT. Amino acids: CASSEDTSYNSPLHF.

This chain uses TRBV19 with TRBJ2-3, with D possibly TRBD2 on 7 matching bases. The V end lost 10 bases, the J end lost 2 bases, and 19 bases lay between the germline ends. The length of the CDR3 is 15 residues. The germline gives CDR1 LNHDA, CDR2 SQIVND (reference sequence). In DNA, the CDR3 is TGTGCCACCAAGGGGGGGACTACCAACACAGATACGCAGTATTTT. Protein: CATKGGTTNTDTQYF.

The J gene is TRBJ1-1, the V gene TRBV30; TRBD1 is a possible D gene (6 bases). Germline V gene lookup returns CDR1 GTSNPN and CDR2 SVGIG (reference sequence). The CDR3 runs 15 residues. Trimming shortened V by 4 bases and J by 6 bases, and 21 bases separated the two germline ends. This CDR3 reads CAWTGAVGSRAEAFF. Written as DNA, the CDR3 is TGTGCCTGGACAGGGGCAGTGGGTAGTAGGGCTGAAGCTTTCTTT.

Notes on this clone: The CDR3 ends on some other residue instead of the conserved phenylalanine or tryptophan, so this is likely a read error. No DNA is shown, since the ends of the CDR3 on it are uncertain; the CDR3 is the one TCRdb lists. CDR3 residues: CAWSAGNFNEALV. The gene calls are TRBV30 and TRBJ1-1; the table's D gene call, TRBD1, was not cross checked with the DNA. The CDR3 contains 13 residues when both ends are counted. CDR1 and CDR2 from the germline V gene are GTSNPN and SVGIG (reference sequence).